The clone carrying this T cell receptor beta chain was seen only a few times. Its matching antigen is unknown. Regarding time point: persistent/refractory GD, antithyroid drugs over 5 years with positive TRAb. PBMC-extracted RNA yielded the TCR library. Those enrolled as patients came out of an endocrinology department in Xi'an, China. Blood from the periphery, nine milliliters in all, was drawn into EDTA tubes. Arm-PCR of CDR3 regions and iRepertoire HTBI primers were used to build TCR beta libraries. TCRdb used MiXCR to reprocess the multiplex PCR reads, holding one entry per CDR3 protein. The data contain 300,000 to 500,000 distinct CDR3 sequences, less than 25% of them singletons. These data originate in a study of regulatory T cells in long-lasting Graves disease. Points from the study as a whole: Persistent patients shared 2,700 or so public clonotypes among themselves. Newly diagnosed patients shared fewer, at approximately 970.

This TCR was recovered from a female donor with Graves disease. The specimen was peripheral blood mononuclear cells (PBMCs), collected when the disease was refractory, from a patient treated with antithyroid drugs.

The chain's CDR3 is CASSSARGGREKLFF. In DNA, the CDR3 is TGTGCCAGCAGCTCAGCCAGGGGCGGGCGAGAAAAACTGTTTTTT. The rearrangement links TRBV7-2 to TRBJ1-4, with D possibly TRBD1 on 6 matching bases. V was clipped by 4 bases and J by 8 bases, with 17 bases between them. Germline loops: CDR1 SGHTA, CDR2 FQGNSA. CDR3 length equals 15 residues.